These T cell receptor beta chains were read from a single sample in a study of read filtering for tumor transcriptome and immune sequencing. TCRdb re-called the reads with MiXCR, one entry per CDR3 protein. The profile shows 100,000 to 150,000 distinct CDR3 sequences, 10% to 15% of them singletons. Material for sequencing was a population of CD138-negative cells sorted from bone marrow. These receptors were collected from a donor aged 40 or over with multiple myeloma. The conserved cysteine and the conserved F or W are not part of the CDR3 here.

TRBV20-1,SARDPRGVTDTQY
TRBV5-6,ASSLGPPTSGVYNEQF
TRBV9,ASSAGTLYEQF
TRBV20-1,SARDRDRGQTGELF
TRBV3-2,ASSRGLAGDYEQY
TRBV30,AWTLGTGDQPQH
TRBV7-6,ASSHVAGPEF
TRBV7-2,ASSRSNSPLH
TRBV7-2,ASSLERDFWDEQF
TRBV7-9,ASSLVTGESDTQY
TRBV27,ASSSRTTPSGANVLT